This T cell receptor beta chain was observed in a study of blood T cell repertoires in COVID-19 (dated by TCRdb to about 2020). Notes on the research overall: The collaborator samples originated in the United States, Italy and Spain and spanned the acute and convalescent phases of COVID-19. The prospective study material was composed of cDNA or gDNA derived from T cells, B-cell-depleted T cells, or PBMCs. The dataset comprised deeply sampled blood TCRbeta repertoires from subjects exposed to, actively infected with, or recovered from COVID-19. A freely available public database, intended as a resource for researchers studying the immune response to SARS-CoV-2, is where the repertoires were released. The samples were drawn from the first 160 participants of the ongoing ImmuneRACE study and from 1,254 subjects provided by 6 global collaborators. The sample metadata nearly always contained a de-identified subject ID, COVID-19 status, age in years and sex. HLA class I and class II types, where available, came from metadata supplied by the sample provider rather than from assay-based typing. What the work shows at the level of the full study, not this receptor alone: Clinical and demographic metadata were provided uncurated, with the amount varying by source and participant.

TCRbeta CDR3 regions were amplified from genomic DNA using the immunoSEQ Assay, a bias-controlled multiplex PCR. Per the authors' processing: Nucleated cell counts per sample were estimated from amplification of reference gene primers within the assay. To quantify the absolute abundance of each unique TCRbeta CDR3 rearrangement, sequence reads were collapsed and filtered. For each sample, productive Simpson clonality was calculated by taking the square root of Simpson's diversity index across productive rearrangements. TCRdb holds this immuneACCESS table with in-frame rearrangements only. Some clones are missing; in checked studies, unresolved V genes explain under half, and the rest has no known cause. That table gives V, J and clone size, and the DNA gave D and trimming. The sample data list under 350,000 clones, and approximately 86% of these were observed just once. Of the sample, around 1.2% falls within the top ten clones.

From a lookup of the germline V gene, CDR1 and CDR2 are MNHEY and SVGEGT. The germline V end is reduced by 0 bases and the J end by 4 bases; junction bases left unmatched: 8. Its CDR3 holds 17 amino acids, cysteine through phenylalanine. The DNA shown is the 51-base CDR3, in frame from base 1. In the case of this clone: Its antigen is still unknown. The input lacks base qualities; no much larger clone sits a single base away.

The collaborating institutions used their own protocols to collect whole blood in K2EDTA tubes. For TCRbeta analysis, collaborators shipped samples in one of three forms: frozen whole blood, isolated PBMCs, or DNA extracted from either of those sample types. The origin of this receptor is a man aged 65 to 79 with acute or convalescent COVID-19. The receptor chain draws on TRBV6-2 or TRBV6-3 and TRBJ2-1; TRBD2 lines up with 8 middle nucleotides. Sequencing was carried out using peripheral blood. The DNA sequence is as follows: TGTGCCAGCAGTTACTCGACCCCGGCTAGCGGGTACAATGAGCAGTTCTTC. Its protein reads: CASSYSTPASGYNEQFF.